A selection of T cell receptor beta chains follows, all from one sample in a study of control samples from healthy donors and cancer patients. Profiling relied on immunoSEQ multiplex PCR, and the TCRdb table lists in-frame clones only, not all of them. This table has about 100,000 clones, 85% to 90% appearing once. Sequencing was carried out using blood. These receptors were taken from a man between 25 and 39 years old in good health. Both conserved end residues are part of each CDR3. A D gene is named only where the DNA matches it firmly. The size entry is marked missing in some rows and otherwise reads once, few, many or a size class.

CASGRRYSYEQYF,TGTGCCAGCGGGCGCCGCTACTCCTACGAGCAGTACTTC,TRBV2,.,TRBJ2-7,.
CASSSRTGTGSHEQYF,TGTGCCAGCAGTTCTCGGACCGGGACAGGATCCCACGAGCAGTACTTC,TRBV6-5,TRBD1,TRBJ2-7,.
CASSLWVWGGQRNTGELFF,TGTGCCAGCAGTTTATGGGTATGGGGGGGCCAGAGGAACACCGGGGAGCTGTTTTTT,TRBV28,.,TRBJ2-2,.
CASSSGAGWDTQYF,TGTGCCAGCAGCTCCGGAGCCGGATGGGATACGCAGTATTTT,TRBV5-4,.,TRBJ2-3,.
CASVWENYGYTF,TGTGCCAGCGTGTGGGAGAACTATGGCTACACCTTC,TRBV6-5,.,TRBJ1-2,.
CASSPSTAQETQYF,TGTGCCAGCTCACCTTCGACTGCTCAAGAGACCCAGTACTTC,TRBV18,.,TRBJ2-5,.
CASRSGQGGAHSPLHF,TGCGCCAGCAGGTCAGGACAGGGAGGAGCGCATTCACCCCTCCACTTT,TRBV4-1,TRBD1,TRBJ1-6,.
CASSYQRGNNEQFF,TGTGCCAGCAGTTACCAAAGGGGAAACAATGAGCAGTTCTTC,TRBV6-5,.,TRBJ2-1,.
CASSLGREGQPQHF,TGCGCCAGCAGCTTGGGCAGGGAGGGTCAGCCCCAGCATTTT,TRBV5-1,.,TRBJ1-5,few
CAWGGTAQETQYF,TGTGCCTGGGGAGGGACAGCCCAAGAGACCCAGTACTTC,TRBV30,.,TRBJ2-5,.
CASSRNTIYF,TGTGCCAGCAGCCGAAACACCATATATTTT,TRBV12-3/TRBV12-4,.,TRBJ1-3,.
CASSPLLAGGETQYF,TGTGCCAGCTCACCTCTTCTAGCGGGAGGGGAGACCCAGTACTTC,TRBV18,TRBD2,TRBJ2-5,.
CASSLAGGLNTEAFF,TGTGCCAGCAGCTTAGCGGGTGGACTGAACACTGAAGCTTTCTTT,TRBV11-3,.,TRBJ1-1,.
CASSQRDTEAFF,TGTGCCAGCAGCCAGAGAGACACTGAAGCTTTCTTT,TRBV7-9,.,TRBJ1-1,.
CASSLSTGNEQFF,TGTGCCAGCAGCTTATCTACAGGTAATGAGCAGTTCTTC,TRBV7-9,.,TRBJ2-1,.
CASSRQGIPAEEQYF,TGTGCCAGCAGTCGACAGGGTATCCCAGCCGAGGAGCAGTACTTC,TRBV2,TRBD1,TRBJ2-7,.
CASSQDNRAGWANVLTF,TGTGCCAGCAGCCAAGATAATCGGGCGGGTTGGGCCAACGTCCTGACTTTC,TRBV3-1/TRBV3-2,.,TRBJ2-6,.
CASSLERLATDTQYF,TGTGCCAGCAGCTTAGAGAGACTAGCCACAGATACGCAGTATTTT,TRBV11-2,TRBD2,TRBJ2-3,.
CASSFSPPGSGNTIYF,TGTGCCAGCAGTTTCTCCCCTCCGGGCTCTGGAAACACCATATATTTT,TRBV28,.,TRBJ1-3,.
CASSPTGSGNQPQHF,TGTGCCAGCAGCCCTACAGGGTCAGGCAATCAGCCCCAGCATTTT,TRBV28,.,TRBJ1-5,.
CASSPRGTSTGELFF,TGTGCCAGCAGCCCTCGGGGGACTAGCACCGGGGAGCTGTTTTTT,TRBV11-3,TRBD2,TRBJ2-2,.
CASSQGQSGANVLTF,TGTGCCAGCAGCCAAGGCCAGTCTGGGGCCAACGTCCTGACTTTC,TRBV3-1/TRBV3-2,.,TRBJ2-6,.
CASSLHGELFF,TGTGCCAGCAGCCTTCACGGGGAGCTGTTTTTT,TRBV3-1/TRBV3-2,.,TRBJ2-2,.
CASSEQGYTDTQYF,TGTGCCAGCAGTGAACAGGGGTACACAGATACGCAGTATTTT,TRBV25-1,.,TRBJ2-3,.
CAWSVLVAGAVEQYF,TGTGCCTGGAGTGTACTAGTAGCGGGGGCGGTCGAGCAGTACTTC,TRBV30,TRBD2,TRBJ2-7,.
CASSRIVGVHKDTDTQYF,TGTGCCAGCTCACGGATCGTAGGTGTGCACAAAGACACAGATACGCAGTATTTT,TRBV18,.,TRBJ2-3,.
CASSESRTSGRQYF,TGTGCCAGCAGTGAAAGTCGGACTAGCGGGAGGCAGTACTTC,TRBV6-1,TRBD2,TRBJ2-7,once
CASSRTGSSYEQYF,TGTGCCAGCAGTCGCACAGGGAGCTCCTACGAGCAGTACTTC,TRBV28,.,TRBJ2-7,.
CASSTGNTGELFF,TGCGCCAGCAGTACAGGGAACACCGGGGAGCTGTTTTTT,TRBV5-1,.,TRBJ2-2,.
CASSRDRESNQPQHF,TGTGCCAGTAGTAGGGACCGGGAGAGCAATCAGCCCCAGCATTTT,TRBV19,.,TRBJ1-5,few
CASSPTQGQVNSPLHF,TGCGCCAGCAGCCCCACCCAGGGACAGGTGAATTCACCCCTCCACTTT,TRBV4-1,TRBD1,TRBJ1-6,.